One T cell receptor (beta chain) is described in this entry. Its antigen is not identified. Libraries were prepared by immunoSEQ multiplex PCR; TCRdb keeps only in-frame clonotypes and omits some of them. The sample has under 40,000 clones, approximately 80% seen once. This specimen comes from a study of PD-L1 blockade in urothelial cancer. Study information: About nine tenths of the roughly 30 patients were men whose urothelial cancer was bladder-origin. After treatment start, blood was analyzed at 3 weeks (second dose) and at 6 weeks. Findings of the study overall: A pretreatment blood TCR clonality that fell below the median predicted better progression-free and overall survival.

Germline V gives CDR1 MGHDK, CDR2 SYGVNS. Trimming took off 6 bases at V and 0 bases at J, with 11 bases between the two ends. This CDR3 is built from 14 residues. This sequence originates from a man between 65 and 79 years old with urothelial cancer. The chain is built from TRBV25-1 and TRBJ1-2; a weak D match, TRBD1 (5 bases). This specimen was PBMCs, taken around atezolizumab (anti-PD-L1) treatment. The CDR3 spells CASSHGGANYGYTF. Written as DNA, the CDR3 is TGTGCCAGCAGCCACGGGGGGGCTAACTATGGCTACACCTTC.